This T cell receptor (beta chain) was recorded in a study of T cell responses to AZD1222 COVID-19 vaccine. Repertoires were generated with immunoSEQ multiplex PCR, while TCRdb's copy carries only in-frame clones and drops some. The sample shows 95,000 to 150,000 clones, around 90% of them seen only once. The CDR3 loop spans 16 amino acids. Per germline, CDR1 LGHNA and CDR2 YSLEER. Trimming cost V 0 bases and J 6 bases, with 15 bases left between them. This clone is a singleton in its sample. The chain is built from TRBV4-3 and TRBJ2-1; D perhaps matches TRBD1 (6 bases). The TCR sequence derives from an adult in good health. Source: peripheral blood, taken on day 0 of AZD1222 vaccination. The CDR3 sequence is CASSQDHRAGSNEQFF. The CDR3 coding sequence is TGCGCCAGCAGCCAAGATCACAGGGCCGGTTCCAATGAGCAGTTCTTC.